This is a list of T cell receptor beta chains from one sample in a study of cytomegalovirus exposure and HLA in healthy donors. Assay used: immunoSEQ multiplex PCR; TCRdb lists only in-frame clones, some missing. The sample yields roughly 92,000 clones, 7.6% seen once. Input material: PBMCs. The source is a man in his forties or fifties in good health and CMV-seronegative. The CDR3 runs from the conserved cysteine through the conserved F or W. The D gene is left open where the match is weak. The size field is filled for only some rows; it gives once, few, many or a size class.

-,TRBJ1-2,-,TRBV6-5,TGTGCCAGCAGGTCAGATCCCGCCTATGGCTACACCTTC,CASRSDPAYGYTF
TRBD1,TRBJ1-4,-,TRBV2,TGTGCCAGCACCAGGGGGCATGATAATGAAAAACTGTTTTTT,CASTRGHDNEKLFF
TRBD2,TRBJ2-1,-,TRBV6-1,TGTGCCAGCAGTCCCCGACTAGCGGGGACGGGGGAGCAGTTCTTC,CASSPRLAGTGEQFF
TRBD1,TRBJ2-7,-,TRBV28,TGTGCCAGCAGGCCCGGGACAGGGGTCCACGAGCAGTACTTC,CASRPGTGVHEQYF
TRBD2,TRBJ2-3,-,TRBV5-4,TGTGCCAGCAGCTTGGTAGCGGGGGGAGATACGCAGTATTTT,CASSLVAGGDTQYF
-,TRBJ1-2,-,TRBV11-2,TGTGCCAGCAGCCCCGCGGGGGCCTATGGCTACACCTTC,CASSPAGAYGYTF
-,TRBJ1-5,few,TRBV7-2,TGTGCCAGCAGCTTATCACCCAGGGGCTCAGGCCAGCCCCAGCATTTT,CASSLSPRGSGQPQHF
TRBD1,TRBJ1-2,-,TRBV14,TGTGCCAGCAGCCCGGGACAGGCATATGGCTACACCTTC,CASSPGQAYGYTF
TRBD1,TRBJ1-2,few,TRBV28,TGTGCCAGCAGAACAGGGGACTATGGCTACACCTTC,CASRTGDYGYTF
-,TRBJ2-3,few,TRBV9,TGTGCCAGCAGCAACCGACACGATAGAAGCACAGATACGCAGTATTTT,CASSNRHDRSTDTQYF
-,TRBJ2-7,few,TRBV5-4,TGTGCCAGCAGCTCGACAGGCTACGAGCAGTACTTC,CASSSTGYEQYF
-,TRBJ1-2,few,TRBV9,TGTGCCAGCAGCCCCTCCCCACAGTACGACTATGGCTACACCTTC,CASSPSPQYDYGYTF
-,TRBJ1-6,-,TRBV27,TGTGCCAGCAGCTTGGACGGGGTCTATAATTCACCCCTCCACTTT,CASSLDGVYNSPLHF
TRBD1,TRBJ2-3,-,TRBV5-1,TGCGCCAGCATCCTGGACAGGGCCACAGATACGCAGTATTTT,CASILDRATDTQYF
-,TRBJ1-2,-,TRBV25-1,TGTGCCAGCAGTGCCGAAGGCGGGGGGCACTATGGCTACACCTTC,CASSAEGGGHYGYTF
-,TRBJ2-2,few,TRBV5-4,TGTGCCAGCAGCTCCCCCCGGGGTGGGACCGGGGAGCTGTTTTTT,CASSSPRGGTGELFF
-,TRBJ1-5,-,TRBV10-3,TGTGCCATCAGTGAGTCGTCGGGACTCAATCAGCCCCAGCATTTT,CAISESSGLNQPQHF
-,TRBJ2-1,few,TRBV19,TGTGCCAGTAGGACTACAGGGAGCTCCTACAATGAGCAGTTCTTC,CASRTTGSSYNEQFF
-,TRBJ1-2,-,TRBV28,TGTGCCAGCAGTTCCAGGGGAGCTAACTATGGCTACACCTTC,CASSSRGANYGYTF
-,TRBJ1-4,-,TRBV6-1,TGTGCCAGCAGACAGGGTACTGAAAAACTGTTTTTT,CASRQGTEKLFF
TRBD1,TRBJ2-6,few,TRBV19,TGTGCCACCAAGGACAGGCCCACGTTCGCTGGGGCCAACGTCCTGACTTTC,CATKDRPTFAGANVLTF
TRBD2,TRBJ2-1,-,TRBV18,TGTGCCAGCTCAAGGAAGGGAGGGTCCTACAATGAGCAGTTCTTC,CASSRKGGSYNEQFF
-,TRBJ2-3,few,TRBV7-2,TGTGCCAGCAGCTTAGAAGTCCAGGGATATACGCAGTATTTT,CASSLEVQGYTQYF
TRBD2,TRBJ2-1,few,TRBV5-1,TGCGCCAGCAGCTTGGTCAGCGGGAGGGACAGCTCCTACAATGAGCAGTTCTTC,CASSLVSGRDSSYNEQFF